This T cell receptor (beta chain) was recorded in a study of post-analysis software for immune sequencing data. The study's findings and limits: In patients, 4 to 6 TRBV segments were more frequent than in controls, with TRBV5-6, TRBV5-1 and TRBV20-1 among them.

Ten or more counts support this clonotype. Antigen specificity is unknown. This CDR3 spans 13 amino acids. Germline trimming cut 6 bases from V and 7 bases from J; bases unmatched to any gene: 8. Germline V gene lookup returns CDR1 SQVTM and CDR2 ANQGSEA. Unique molecular identifiers were present in the TCR beta cDNA libraries. MiXCR was run by TCRdb on the PCR reads, yielding one entry per CDR3 protein. In the table there are 350,000 to 500,000 distinct CDR3 sequences, 39% of which are singletons. This TCR derives from a girl aged 2 to 9 with multiple sclerosis. The specimen sequenced was blood. The chain recombines TRBV29-1 with TRBJ2-1; 8 bases agree with TRBD1. The CDR3 nucleotides read TGCAGCGTGACAGGGGTCCGTTGGAATGAGCAGTTCTTC. It translates to CSVTGVRWNEQFF.